Below are 17 T cell receptor beta chains sequenced from a single sample in a study of blood T cells in healthy people across ages. Then a second PCR, running about 6 to 12 cycles, was carried out with a sample-barcoded 5' primer and a J-beta primer mix. TCRdb recomputed calls from the 5' RACE reads with MiXCR, one row per CDR3 protein. The repertoire holds about 770,000 distinct CDR3 sequences, with roughly 44% as singletons. Material: blood. The source is a man aged 55 to 70 in good health.

The chain joins TRBV7-9 to TRBJ2-6; 8 positions agree with TRBD1. The CDR3 extends over 19 amino acids. Germline CDR1 and CDR2: SEHNR and FQNEAQ (reference sequence). V was clipped by 3 bases and J by 0 bases; unmatched bases: 10. The CDR3 region is CASSFDGQGTPSGANVLTF. CDR3 coding DNA: TGTGCCAGCAGCTTCGACGGACAGGGAACCCCCTCTGGGGCCAACGTCCTGACTTTC.

This chain joins TRBV3-1 and TRBJ1-2, with D unclear. Trimming removed 0 bases from V and 0 bases from J, with 5 bases in between. Per germline, CDR1 LGHDT and CDR2 YNNKEL (reference sequence). The CDR3 totals 14 residues. CDR3 residues: CASSQDITNYGYTF. The CDR3 DNA reads as TGTGCCAGCAGCCAAGATATAACTAACTATGGCTACACCTTC.

This clonotype has a single count. The chain combines TRBV4-3 with TRBJ1-2; 9 nucleotides line up with TRBD1. Germline-derived CDR1 and CDR2 are LGHNA and YSLEER. With V trimmed by 2 bases and J by 4 bases, 8 bases remained unmatched. The CDR3 totals 16 residues. Here the CDR3 DNA reads TGCGCCAGCAGCCAAACATACAGGGGGCCTAGCTATGGCTACACCTTC. Protein: CASSQTYRGPSYGYTF.

The chain uses TRBV10-3 and TRBJ2-7; 8 nucleotides match TRBD2. With V trimmed by 6 bases and J by 7 bases, 5 bases remained unmatched. Germline loops: CDR1 ENHRY, CDR2 SYGVKD. The CDR3 sequence is 12 residues long. CDR3 residues: CAISSSGPEQYF. The CDR3, as DNA: TGTGCCATCAGCTCTAGCGGGCCTGAGCAGTACTTC.

The chain couples TRBV3-1 to TRBJ2-5, with no clear D. The CDR3 extends over 13 amino acids. The germline V gene encodes CDR1 LGHDT and CDR2 YNNKEL (reference sequence). Trimming removed 4 bases at V and 5 bases at J, with 11 bases between. The CDR3 protein is CASSPVFPETQYF. In nucleotides, the CDR3 is TGTGCCAGCAGCCCAGTTTTTCCGGAGACCCAGTACTTC.

The chain uses TRBV27 and TRBJ2-5; possible D gene TRBD2, 5 bases. The germline V and J ends were trimmed by 4 bases and 11 bases, with 17 bases remaining between them. This CDR3 has 13 amino acids. Germline CDR1 MNHEY, CDR2 SMNVEV (reference sequence). This chain's CDR3 is CASSYTRANEQYF. CDR3 sequence (DNA): TGTGCCAGCAGTTACACTAGAGCTAATGAGCAGTACTTC.

The V gene is TRBV7-9, the J gene TRBJ2-5; the match to TRBD2 covers 7 bases. The last part of the DNA fits TRBJ2-7 better; the J call may be wrong. The CDR3 totals 15 residues. Germline V gives CDR1 SEHNR, CDR2 FQNEAQ (reference sequence). CDR3 nucleotide sequence: TGTGCCAGCAGCTTAGAGCTTGGGGGGGACTACGAGCAGTACTTC. Its protein product is CASSLELGGDYEQYF.

CDR3 nucleotides: TGTGCCAGCAGCTTATATCAGGGACAAGAAAACATTCAGTACTTC. This sequence encodes CASSLYQGQENIQYF. V is TRBV7-2 and J is TRBJ2-5; D possibly corresponds to TRBD1 (6 bases). The better agreement between TRBJ2-4 and the DNA end casts doubt on the J call. Germline V gene sequence: CDR1 SGHTA, CDR2 FQGNSA. This CDR3 region has 15 residues.

This clonotype was counted between two and nine times. V and J are TRBV6-2 or TRBV6-3 and TRBJ2-4; D is tentatively TRBD1 or TRBD2 (5 bases each). CDR1 and CDR2 (germline): MNHEY, SVGEGT. V was cut by 5 bases and J by 6 bases, with 8 bases left in between. The CDR3 is made up of 12 amino acids. The CDR3 sequence is CASSPGTNIQYF. CDR3 nucleotides: TGTGCCAGCAGTCCCGGGACAAACATTCAGTACTTC.

The chain has TRBV28 and TRBJ1-5, with TRBD1 matching over 7 bases. Trimming removed 2 bases from V and 7 bases from J; junction bases left unmatched: 5. The CDR3 loop spans 14 amino acids. CDR1 MDHEN and CDR2 SYDVKM come from the germline V gene. CDR3 DNA sequence: TGTGCCAGCAGTTTAGACAGGGCCGGGCAGCCCCAGCATTTT. Encoded protein: CASSLDRAGQPQHF.

This clonotype was seen a single time. The chain recombines TRBV9 with TRBJ1-6; 7 bases fit TRBD1. V was clipped by 0 bases and J by 9 bases; unmatched bases: 3. Germline loops: CDR1 SGDLS, CDR2 YYNGEE. The CDR3 loop spans 14 amino acids. CDR3 residues: CASSVAGGASPLHF. In nucleotides, the CDR3 is TGTGCCAGCAGCGTAGCAGGGGGAGCTTCACCCCTCCACTTT.

The table lists this clonotype with a few counts. V is TRBV29-1 and J is TRBJ2-1; TRBD2 aligns across 13 bases. CDR3 length: 13 residues. V trimming: 4 bases; J trimming: 8 bases; junction bases outside the gene matches: 2. Per the germline V gene, CDR1 is SQVTM and CDR2 is ANQGSEA. CDR3 residues: CSVGGLAGYEQFF. Written as DNA, the CDR3 is TGCAGCGTTGGGGGACTAGCGGGATATGAGCAGTTCTTC.

This clonotype was detected only once. CDR3 sequence (DNA): TGTGCCAGCAGCCTGCTTACGGAGACCCAGTACTTC. It codes for CASSLLTETQYF. J is TRBJ2-5 and V is TRBV3-1; D is ambiguous. Per germline, CDR1 LGHDT and CDR2 YNNKEL (reference sequence). The CDR3 is 12 residues long. The V gene lost 4 bases and the J gene lost 5 bases, with 8 bases spanning the gap.

The table lists this clonotype with a few counts. This rearrangement joins TRBV28 to TRBJ2-7; D remains unclear. CDR3 length equals 13 residues. Germline lookup yields CDR1 MDHEN and CDR2 SYDVKM. Between the trimmed V and J ends, which lost 7 bases and 5 bases, there was a span of 15 bases. CDR3 nucleotides: TGTGCCAGCACCCATCAACTCGACGACGAGCAGTACTTC. Translating gives CASTHQLDDEQYF.

V and J are TRBV5-5 and TRBJ2-3; D may be TRBD2 (6 bases). Germline assignment: CDR1 SGHKS and CDR2 YYEKEE (reference sequence). CDR3 length: 12 residues. V was pared by 3 bases and J by 5 bases, with 7 bases between. This CDR3 is CASSWGEDTQYF. Here the CDR3 DNA reads TGTGCCAGCAGCTGGGGGGAAGATACGCAGTATTTT.

This clonotype came up once. The genes are TRBV6-1 and TRBJ1-4; D is unclear. Germline V gene data show CDR1 as MNHNS and CDR2 as SASEGT. The CDR3 is 16 residues long. Trimming removed 0 bases from V and 5 bases from J, with 13 bases in between. The CDR3 reads CASSEAKGLGNEKLFF. CDR3 DNA: TGTGCCAGCAGTGAAGCAAAAGGGTTAGGAAATGAAAAACTGTTTTTT.

V is TRBV6-6 and J is TRBJ2-3, with D perhaps TRBD2 (5 bases). Trimming took 6 bases from V and 2 from J, leaving 12 bases between them. The CDR3 has 14 amino acids. Germline lookup yields CDR1 MNHNY and CDR2 SVGAGI (reference sequence). CDR3 nucleotide sequence: TGTGCCAGCAGCCTTTCGGGAAACACAGATACGCAGTATTTT. It codes for CASSLSGNTDTQYF.